This T cell receptor beta chain was recorded in a study of early T cells in non-severe SARS-CoV-2 infection. As for the study in general: Chains were not paired, and sequencing was done on bulk RNA from unsorted whole blood.

Per the germline V gene, CDR1 is SGHTA and CDR2 is FQGNSA. This CDR3 comprises 14 residues. Trimming removed 6 bases at V and 1 base at J, with 9 bases between. Molecules of cDNA were individually given unique molecular identifiers that were attached to them. TCRdb redid the calling of the 5' RACE reads with MiXCR, one entry per CDR3 protein. This table holds fewer than 85,000 distinct CDR3 sequences, under 15% found once. Study outcomes and limitations: Matches to VDJdb favored anti-spike CD8 responses and missed private and CD4 specificities.

This clonotype was seen a few times. Its cognate antigen is unknown. The specimen sequenced was whole blood. The receptor's source is an adult who was a healthcare worker with PCR-confirmed SARS-CoV-2 infection or an uninfected control (not recorded which). V gene TRBV7-2 combines with J gene TRBJ2-2, with no clear D. The CDR3 loop is CASRTDGNTGELFF. CDR3 DNA: TGTGCCAGCAGGACGGACGGGAACACCGGGGAGCTGTTTTTT.